This TCR beta chain appears in the sequencing data of a study of T cells after yellow fever vaccination. TCRdb independently ran MiXCR on the 5' RACE reads; one entry per CDR3 protein. The sample lists around 610,000 distinct CDR3 sequences; 13% were seen once. This CDR3 region has 12 residues. Looked up from germline, CDR1 is MNHEY and CDR2 is SVGEGT. Unmatched junction bases numbered 4, after V lost 8 bases and J lost 6 bases. The chain joins TRBV6-2 or TRBV6-3 to TRBJ2-1, with 7 nucleotides matching TRBD1. This sequence originates from a man younger than 40 who received the YFV17D yellow fever vaccine. The sample in question was PBMCs, obtained on the day of the yellow fever booster vaccination. The CDR3 DNA sequence: TGTGCCAGCGATAGGACAGGCAATGAGCAGTTCTTC. This gives the protein CASDRTGNEQFF.